Sequencing of this T cell receptor beta chain was carried out in a study of blood T cell repertoires in COVID-19. Study-wide background: Italy, Spain and the United States were the sources of the convalescent and acute COVID-19 samples. T cells, B-cell-depleted T cells, or PBMCs supplied cDNA or gDNA.

The protocol was immunoSEQ multiplex PCR, while the TCRdb copy is restricted to in-frame clones and leaves out a portion. The table includes under 95,000 clones, 87% detected once. Trimming took off 0 bases at V and 1 base at J, with 17 bases between the two ends. From germline, CDR1 is SGHRS and CDR2 YFSETQ. The CDR3 length is 17 residues. The chain carries TRBV5-1 and TRBJ2-7; possibly TRBD2 for D (5 bases). The clonotype originates from a human donor with acute or convalescent COVID-19. The donor label of this sample is uncertain. Specimen: peripheral blood. As DNA, the CDR3 is TGCGCCAGCAGCTTGGAAGCACAAGGGAGTGCTTCCTACGAGCAGTACTTC. Its translation is CASSLEAQGSASYEQYF.